A few counts support the clone carrying this T cell receptor beta chain. The antigen is not known. The length of the CDR3 is 13 residues. Trimming left V 6 bases short and J 3 bases short, with 11 bases between. Germline V gene data show CDR1 as SGHRS and CDR2 as YFSETQ. The data were obtained in a study of T cells after yellow fever vaccination. Study-level information: Preparation used SMART-Seq v4 Ultra Low Input for the low-cell-number fractions. Study-wide results and caveats: A small share of clonotypes appeared in both CD4 and CD8 compartments. FACS-sorted repertoires could harbor abundant contaminating bulk-population clonotypes.

TCRdb reprocessed the 5' RACE reads via MiXCR and lists one record per CDR3 protein. The table lists 200,000 to 250,000 distinct CDR3 sequences, less than 8.5% of them singletons. The sample here was CD4+ T cells sorted from PBMCs, taken 15 days after the yellow fever booster vaccination. This chain connects TRBV5-1 to TRBJ2-3, with TRBD2 as a possible D gene (6 bases). The source of this sequence is a man aged 25-45 years who received the YFV17D yellow fever vaccine. The CDR3 spells CASKLAPTDTQYF. The DNA of the CDR3 is TGCGCCAGCAAGCTAGCGCCTACAGATACGCAGTATTTT.